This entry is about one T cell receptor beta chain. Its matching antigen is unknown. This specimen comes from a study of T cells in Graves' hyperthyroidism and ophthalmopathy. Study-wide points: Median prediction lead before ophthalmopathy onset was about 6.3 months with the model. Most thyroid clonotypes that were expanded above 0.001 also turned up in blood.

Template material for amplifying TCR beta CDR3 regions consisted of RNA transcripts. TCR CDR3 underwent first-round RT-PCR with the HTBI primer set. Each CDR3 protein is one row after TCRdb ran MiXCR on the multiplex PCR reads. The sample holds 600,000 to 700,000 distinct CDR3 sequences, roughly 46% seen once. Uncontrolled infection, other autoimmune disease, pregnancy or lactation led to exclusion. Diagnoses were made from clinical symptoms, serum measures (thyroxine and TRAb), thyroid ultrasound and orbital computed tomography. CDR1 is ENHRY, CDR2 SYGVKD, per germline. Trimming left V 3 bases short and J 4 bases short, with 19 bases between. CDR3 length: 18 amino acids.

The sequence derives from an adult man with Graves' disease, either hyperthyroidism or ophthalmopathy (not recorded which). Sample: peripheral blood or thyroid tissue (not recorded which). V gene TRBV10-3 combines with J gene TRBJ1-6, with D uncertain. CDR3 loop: CAISDQNRVGRYNSPLHF. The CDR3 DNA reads TGTGCCATCAGTGATCAAAATCGGGTAGGACGGTATAATTCACCCCTCCACTTT.